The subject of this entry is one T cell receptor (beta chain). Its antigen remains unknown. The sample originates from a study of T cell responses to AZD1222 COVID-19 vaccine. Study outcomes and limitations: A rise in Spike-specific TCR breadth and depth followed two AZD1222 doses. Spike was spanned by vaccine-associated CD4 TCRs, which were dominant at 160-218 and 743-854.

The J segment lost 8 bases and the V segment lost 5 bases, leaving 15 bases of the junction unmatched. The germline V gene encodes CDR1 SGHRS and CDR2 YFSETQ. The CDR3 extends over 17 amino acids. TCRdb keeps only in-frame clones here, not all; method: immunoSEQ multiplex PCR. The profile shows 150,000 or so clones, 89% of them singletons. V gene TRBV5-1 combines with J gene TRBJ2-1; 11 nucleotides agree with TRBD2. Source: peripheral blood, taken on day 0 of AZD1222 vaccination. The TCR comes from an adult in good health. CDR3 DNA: TGCGCCAGCAGTAAACTAGCGGGAGCGGGTAGGATGGATGAGCAGTTCTTC. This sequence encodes CASSKLAGAGRMDEQFF.